The rows below give T cell receptor beta chains drawn from one sample of a study of molecular identifiers for immune sequencing clone quantification. From the PCR reads, TCRdb called clonotypes with MiXCR, one entry per CDR3 protein. The profile shows over 550,000 distinct CDR3 sequences, 25% of them singletons. Input material: naive CD8+ T cells from blood, with Jurkat cell RNA spiked in. Every receptor here comes from a human donor in good health. Some libraries in this study had Jurkat cell RNA spiked in. The CDR3 runs from the conserved cysteine through the conserved F or W. The order of the fields is J gene, clone size, D gene, V gene, CDR3 DNA, CDR3 protein. A D gene is named only where the DNA matches it firmly. The size of a clone is reported for some rows only, either as once, few or many, or as a class for expanded clones.

j_call: TRBJ1-2; clone_size: many; d_call: -; v_call: TRBV14; cdr3_nt: TGTGCCAGCAGCCCCAGCTATGGTACGGGCTATGGCTACACCTTC; cdr3_aa: CASSPSYGTGYGYTF
j_call: TRBJ2-7; clone_size: few; d_call: TRBD1; v_call: TRBV7-2; cdr3_nt: TGTGCCAGCAGCACTACAGGGGTTAACTACGAGCAGTACTTC; cdr3_aa: CASSTTGVNYEQYF
j_call: TRBJ1-2; clone_size: -; d_call: -; v_call: TRBV19; cdr3_nt: TGTGCCAGTAGTATTCCGAACGCAGACTATGGCTACACCTTC; cdr3_aa: CASSIPNADYGYTF
j_call: TRBJ2-3; clone_size: -; d_call: -; v_call: TRBV27; cdr3_nt: TGTGCCAGCAGTATAAACATGACGTTGTCCGATACGCAGTATTTT; cdr3_aa: CASSINMTLSDTQYF
j_call: TRBJ2-7; clone_size: -; d_call: TRBD1; v_call: TRBV29-1; cdr3_nt: TGCAGCGTTGAAATAGGGGACAGTCTTATTGAGCAGTACTTC; cdr3_aa: CSVEIGDSLIEQYF
j_call: TRBJ2-3; clone_size: many; d_call: TRBD2; v_call: TRBV5-4; cdr3_nt: TGTGCCAGCAGGGACTCTAGCGGGGGGTCCACAGATACGCAGTATTTT; cdr3_aa: CASRDSSGGSTDTQYF
j_call: TRBJ1-5; clone_size: few; d_call: -; v_call: TRBV27; cdr3_nt: TGTGCCAGCAGTTGGGGGGCCGACAATCAGCCCCAGCATTTT; cdr3_aa: CASSWGADNQPQHF
j_call: TRBJ2-7; clone_size: few; d_call: TRBD1; v_call: TRBV2; cdr3_nt: TGTGCCAGCAGTGAAACAGGGGGCTCCTACGAGCAGTACTTC; cdr3_aa: CASSETGGSYEQYF
j_call: TRBJ2-3; clone_size: -; d_call: -; v_call: TRBV4-3; cdr3_nt: TGCGCCAGCAGCCAAGCCCCCCCTGTTCGCACAGATACGCAGTATTTT; cdr3_aa: CASSQAPPVRTDTQYF
j_call: TRBJ2-7; clone_size: few; d_call: -; v_call: TRBV7-6; cdr3_nt: TGTGCCAGTGGGGCGGGCGACGAGCAGTACTTC; cdr3_aa: CASGAGDEQYF
j_call: TRBJ2-3; clone_size: many; d_call: -; v_call: TRBV28; cdr3_nt: TGTGCCAGCAGTTTCCGGGCCACAGATACGCAGTATTTT; cdr3_aa: CASSFRATDTQYF
j_call: TRBJ1-1; clone_size: many; d_call: -; v_call: TRBV20-1; cdr3_nt: TGCAGTGCTAGGTTCGGGGGCGATACTGAAGCTTTCTTT; cdr3_aa: CSARFGGDTEAFF
j_call: TRBJ2-5; clone_size: many; d_call: -; v_call: TRBV20-1; cdr3_nt: TGCAGTGCTAGAGATCTACAGGAGATAGGGAAGACCCAGTACTTC; cdr3_aa: CSARDLQEIGKTQYF
j_call: TRBJ2-5; clone_size: -; d_call: -; v_call: TRBV4-1; cdr3_nt: TGCGCCAGCAGCCAAGATCCTGGCGGCCAAGAGCCCCAGTACTTC; cdr3_aa: CASSQDPGGQEPQYF
j_call: TRBJ2-5; clone_size: many; d_call: -; v_call: TRBV5-6; cdr3_nt: TGTGCCAGCAGCTTGGCCAGGGCCGCGGAGACCCAGTACTTC; cdr3_aa: CASSLARAAETQYF
j_call: TRBJ2-7; clone_size: -; d_call: -; v_call: TRBV29-1; cdr3_nt: TGCAGCGTCTGGGGGGGACAGGAGAACTCCTACGAGCAGTACTTC; cdr3_aa: CSVWGGQENSYEQYF
j_call: TRBJ2-7; clone_size: many; d_call: -; v_call: TRBV6-2/TRBV6-3; cdr3_nt: TGTGCCAGCAGCCCAATAAACTCCTACGAGCAGTACTTC; cdr3_aa: CASSPINSYEQYF
j_call: TRBJ1-1; clone_size: many; d_call: TRBD1; v_call: TRBV7-9; cdr3_nt: TGTGCCAGCAGCTTAGCCCGCCTCACACGTGGGACAGTGAACACTGAAGCTTTCTTT; cdr3_aa: CASSLARLTRGTVNTEAFF
j_call: TRBJ1-4; clone_size: -; d_call: -; v_call: TRBV4-3; cdr3_nt: TGCGCCAGCAGCCAAACCCGGGACGTCGTCTATGAAAAACTGTTTTTT; cdr3_aa: CASSQTRDVVYEKLFF
j_call: TRBJ2-2; clone_size: -; d_call: -; v_call: TRBV7-3; cdr3_nt: TGTGCCAGCAGCTTCGGCGGATTCCCGAACACCGGGGAGCTGTTTTTT; cdr3_aa: CASSFGGFPNTGELFF
j_call: TRBJ1-2; clone_size: few; d_call: -; v_call: TRBV29-1; cdr3_nt: TGCAGCGTTGAAGATTGGGGGCTAGGGCCGTCCTTCTATGGCTACACCTTC; cdr3_aa: CSVEDWGLGPSFYGYTF
j_call: TRBJ1-1; clone_size: many; d_call: -; v_call: TRBV6-2/TRBV6-3; cdr3_nt: TGTGCCAGCAGTTACTATGGGTACACTGAAGCTTTCTTT; cdr3_aa: CASSYYGYTEAFF
j_call: TRBJ2-7; clone_size: -; d_call: -; v_call: TRBV6-6; cdr3_nt: TGTGCCGGCAGTTACGGGGCGGAACAATACTTC; cdr3_aa: CAGSYGAEQYF
j_call: TRBJ1-4; clone_size: -; d_call: -; v_call: TRBV7-8; cdr3_nt: TGTGCCAGCAGCTTAACGGGGCATTGGGTCTCTAATGAAAAACTGTTTTTT; cdr3_aa: CASSLTGHWVSNEKLFF
j_call: TRBJ1-6; clone_size: -; d_call: TRBD1; v_call: TRBV10-3; cdr3_nt: TGTGCCATCAGTGGAGCTGGGACAGCATATTCACCCCTCCACTTT; cdr3_aa: CAISGAGTAYSPLHF
j_call: TRBJ2-3; clone_size: many; d_call: -; v_call: TRBV14; cdr3_nt: TGTGCCAGCAGCGGGACCCCAGAAGATACGCAGTATTTT; cdr3_aa: CASSGTPEDTQYF
j_call: TRBJ1-2; clone_size: -; d_call: TRBD1; v_call: TRBV7-9; cdr3_nt: TGTGCCAGCAGCTCCGACAGGGTTTCGTATGGCTACACCTTC; cdr3_aa: CASSSDRVSYGYTF
j_call: TRBJ2-1; clone_size: -; d_call: -; v_call: TRBV11-3; cdr3_nt: TGTGCCAGCAAAGGCTACGGTGAGCAGTTCTTC; cdr3_aa: CASKGYGEQFF
j_call: TRBJ2-7; clone_size: many; d_call: -; v_call: TRBV5-5; cdr3_nt: TGTGCCAGCAGCTTGTATGGGTACGAGCAGTACTTC; cdr3_aa: CASSLYGYEQYF